The source of this TCR beta chain is a study of blood T cell repertoires in COVID-19 (TCRdb year 2020). Background on the whole study: Samples from collaborators originated in the United States, Italy and Spain and spanned both the acute and convalescent phases of COVID-19. Deeply sampled blood TCRbeta repertoires from subjects exposed to, actively infected with, or recovered from COVID-19 were included in the dataset. Nearly every sample came with metadata listing a de-identified subject ID, COVID-19 status, age in years and sex. The repertoires were released in a freely available public database meant as a resource for research on the immune response to SARS-CoV-2. The material from the prospective study consisted of cDNA or gDNA derived from T cells, B-cell-depleted T cells, or PBMCs. Samples were obtained from the ongoing ImmuneRACE study (first 160 participants) and from 1,254 subjects provided by 6 global collaborators. Where available, HLA class I and class II types were taken from metadata supplied by the sample provider and were not determined by assay-based typing.

Findings and caveats that apply to the study as a whole: The amount of clinical and demographic metadata varied by source and participant and was provided uncurated.

The CDR3 covers 16 residues, taking in both the cysteine and the phenylalanine. Of the read, only the CDR3 DNA is kept; its 48 bases are in frame from base 1. V loses 9 bases, J loses 5 bases, and the germline ends lie 23 bases apart. CDR1 and CDR2 were assigned from the germline V gene (reference sequence) as LNHDA and SQIVND. Each collaborating institution followed its own protocols to collect whole blood in K2EDTA tubes. For TCRbeta analysis, collaborators shipped samples in one of three forms: frozen whole blood, isolated PBMCs, or DNA extracted from either of those sample types. TCRbeta CDR3 regions were amplified from genomic DNA by means of the immunoSEQ Assay, a bias-controlled multiplex PCR. Per the original workflow: Nucleated cell counts per sample were estimated from amplification of reference gene primers within the assay. Sequence reads were collapsed and filtered to measure the absolute abundance of every unique TCRbeta CDR3 rearrangement. Productive Simpson clonality was computed per sample as the square root of Simpson's diversity index over productive rearrangements. This immuneACCESS table, as held by TCRdb, lists in-frame sequences with V and J called but not all clones. Of the missing ones, under half trace to an unresolved V gene in checked studies; the others have no known cause. V and J calls and clone size are those listed in that table; D and trimming were worked out from the DNA. The sample table contains over 100,000 clones; only one count was recorded for about 91% of them. The ten largest clonotypes hold about 9.3% of the sample.

Of note for this clone: No cognate antigen has been identified for it. Base qualities were left out, and no much larger clone turns up one base away.

Material for sequencing was peripheral blood. The rearrangement combines TRBV19 with TRBJ2-1; no D segment can be confidently identified. This TCR was recovered from a man over 45 with acute or convalescent COVID-19. In nucleotides, the sequence is TGTGCCAGCTCAAAAACGAGGCTAGTTACGGACAATGAGCAGTTCTTC. The resulting protein is CASSKTRLVTDNEQFF. Here the CDR3 is joined to the reference TRBV19 and TRBJ2-1 genes, and the full variable domain is: DGGITQSPKYLFRKEGQNVTLSCEQNLNHDAMYWYRQDPGQGLRLIYYSQIVNDFQKGDIAEGYSVSREKKESFPLTVTSAQKNPTAFYLCASSKTRLVTDNEQFFGPGTRLTVL.